The T cell receptor beta chain described here comes from a study of CD8+CD57+ T cells in acquired aplastic anemia. Study in general: Across the sorted CD4+ and CD8+ cells, DNA amounts averaged 3.2 ug. Mean read depth for CD4+ cells from healthy donors was 10 million to 13 million.

Study conclusions and caveats: Common to patients and controls were twenty-nine CD8+ CDR3 sequences. Controls and patients did not differ significantly in CD8+ Simpson's diversity.

Concerning this clonotype: What it binds is not known.

Germline-derived CDR1 and CDR2 are LNHDA and SQIVND (reference sequence). The CDR3 consists of 15 residues. With 1 base clipped from V and 3 bases from J, the junction kept 5 bases outside the gene matches. For CDR3 and TCR beta VDJ profiling, genomic DNA was the template used. MiXCR, run by TCRdb on the reads, gives a single entry per CDR3 protein. The sample records around 170,000 distinct CDR3 sequences, approximately 60% being singletons. The V gene is TRBV19, the J gene TRBJ1-2; 7 bases align to TRBD1. This TCR was sampled from a human donor in good health. The sequenced material came from sorted CD4+, CD8+, or CD8+CD57+ T cells (not recorded which) from PBMCs. DNA of the CDR3: TGTGCCAGTAGTATAGCGACAGGGACGGACTATGGCTACACCTTC. Its translation is CASSIATGTDYGYTF.